This passage covers 21 T cell receptor beta chains from one sample sequenced in a study of blood T cell repertoires in COVID-19 (dated by TCRdb to about 2020). Library generation was performed with the immunoSEQ multiplex PCR assay. TCRdb carries this immuneACCESS record with in-frame sequences only. Its versions omit some clonotypes, under half of them owing to an unresolved V gene in the studies checked, with the rest unexplained. In all, the sample holds tens of thousands of clones, and roughly 89% of those were seen once. Under 10% of the sample belongs to the ten largest clones. Material: peripheral blood. These receptors were taken from a human donor with active COVID-19. The donor label of this sample is uncertain.

The J gene is TRBJ1-1, the V gene TRBV5-1; D gene uncertain. Trimming took off 1 base at V and 5 bases at J, with 9 bases between the two ends. The CDR3 loop spans 13 amino acids. Germline V gene lookup returns CDR1 SGHRS and CDR2 YFSETQ. CDR3 residues: CASSLNGLTEAFF. In DNA form, the CDR3 reads TGCGCCAGCAGCTTGAACGGTTTGACTGAAGCTTTCTTT.

V usage is TRBV19 and J usage is TRBJ2-6; D is perhaps TRBD1 (6 bases). The CDR3 is 14 amino acids. Germline loops: CDR1 LNHDA, CDR2 SQIVND (reference sequence). Trimming cost V 9 bases and J 2 bases, with 11 bases left between them. The CDR3 is CASMDSTGANVLTF. In DNA form, the CDR3 reads TGTGCCAGCATGGACAGTACTGGGGCCAACGTCCTGACTTTC.

The J gene is TRBJ2-3, the V gene TRBV11-2; 9 nucleotides match TRBD1. Germline V gene data show CDR1 as SGHAT and CDR2 as FQNNGV. This CDR3 spans 17 amino acids. V trimming: 5 bases; J trimming: 4 bases; junction bases outside the gene matches: 13. The CDR3 sequence: CASSLGSGQGGSDTQYF. The CDR3 nucleotides are TGTGCCAGCAGCCTAGGATCGGGACAGGGAGGCTCAGATACGCAGTATTTT. Combining the CDR3 with reference TRBV11-2 and TRBJ2-3 gives the whole variable domain EAGVAQSPRYKIIEKRQSVAFWCNPISGHATLYWYQQILGQGPKLLIQFQNNGVVDDSQLPKDRFSAERLKGVDSTLKIQPAKLEDSAVYLCASSLGSGQGGSDTQYFGPGTRLTVL.

V gene TRBV6-5 combines with J gene TRBJ1-6; 10 bases fit TRBD1. The CDR3 consists of 15 residues. Germline CDR1 and CDR2: MNHEY and SVGAGI. V was pared by 7 bases and J by 7 bases, with 7 bases of the junction left unmatched. CDR3 nucleotide sequence: TGTGCCAGCAAAGTCCCGGGACAGGGGAATTCACCCCTCCACTTT. Protein product: CASKVPGQGNSPLHF.

The V call is TRBV6-6, the J call TRBJ2-5; D is possibly TRBD2 (6 bases). In germline, CDR1 is MNHNY, CDR2 SVGAGI (reference sequence). The ends were cut back, 7 bases at V and 2 bases at J, with 14 bases in the middle. CDR3 length: 14 amino acids. The CDR3 loop is CASTPNGRQETQYF. The CDR3 DNA reads TGTGCCAGCACTCCAAACGGGAGACAAGAGACCCAGTACTTC.

The V gene is TRBV3-1 (or the pseudogene TRBV3-2), the J gene TRBJ2-6; 10 bases are a match to TRBD1. The CDR3 is 20 amino acids. Germline values: CDR1 LGHDT, CDR2 YNNKEL (reference sequence). V gave up 4 bases and J gave up 0 bases; unmatched junction bases: 12. The CDR3 spells CASSPLWEGQGFSGANVLTF. CDR3 DNA: TGTGCCAGCAGCCCCCTATGGGAGGGACAGGGGTTCTCTGGGGCCAACGTCCTGACTTTC.

This clone was counted between two and nine times. The V call is TRBV5-4, the J call TRBJ1-6; D may be TRBD1 (5 bases). The V end lost 0 bases, the J end lost 7 bases, and 8 bases lay between the germline ends. Germline V gives CDR1 SGHNT, CDR2 YYREEE (reference sequence). The CDR3 has 14 amino acids. In DNA, the CDR3 is TGTGCCAGCAGCTTGGAGGGGAGGAATTCACCCCTCCACTTT. Translating gives CASSLEGRNSPLHF.

The chain joins TRBV5-1 to TRBJ2-4; 9 bases are shared with TRBD2. CDR1 SGHRS and CDR2 YFSETQ come from the germline V gene. The CDR3 sequence is 12 residues long. Trimming took 5 bases from V and 11 from J; bases not matched to a gene: 5. The CDR3 sequence is CASSAGGRFQYF. CDR3 in DNA: TGCGCCAGCAGTGCGGGAGGGAGGTTTCAGTACTTC.

The J gene is TRBJ2-3, the V gene TRBV7-2; 10 bases align to TRBD2. Germline V lookup: CDR1 SGHTA, CDR2 FQGNSA. J gave up 2 bases and V 6 bases, and 5 bases lay outside the gene matches. The CDR3 has 15 residues. The CDR3 here is CASRTSGRATDTQYF. CDR3 DNA: TGTGCCAGCAGGACGAGCGGGAGGGCCACAGATACGCAGTATTTT.

This chain joins TRBV5-1 and TRBJ2-1; no clear D gene. Trimming cost V 0 bases and J 0 bases, with 13 bases left between them. Germline assignment: CDR1 SGHRS and CDR2 YFSETQ. This CDR3 spans 17 amino acids. CDR3 nucleotides: TGCGCCAGCAGCTTGGAGGTCGGAAGGAGCTCCTACAATGAGCAGTTCTTC. Protein sequence: CASSLEVGRSSYNEQFF.

This rearrangement joins TRBV6-5 to TRBJ2-7, with no clear D. V lost 0 bases to trimming and J lost 6 bases, with 6 bases between them. The CDR3 runs 12 residues. Germline CDR1 is MNHEY and CDR2 is SVGAGI. The CDR3 DNA sequence: TGTGCCAGCAGTTACTCGCGGCTCGAGCAGTACTTC. It translates to CASSYSRLEQYF.

This chain joins TRBV5-1 and TRBJ2-1; possible D gene TRBD2, 6 bases. Trimming cost V 0 bases and J 7 bases, with 17 bases left between them. The length of the CDR3 is 16 residues. Germline V gene sequence: CDR1 SGHRS, CDR2 YFSETQ. The CDR3 spells CASSLGGSGFGNEQFF. The CDR3 DNA reads TGCGCCAGCAGCTTGGGGGGAAGCGGGTTCGGGAATGAGCAGTTCTTC.

This chain joins TRBV2 and TRBJ1-5; perhaps TRBD1 as D (6 bases). The CDR3 has 15 residues. The germline V gene has CDR1 SNHLY and CDR2 FYNNEI. Trimming removed 4 bases from V and 4 bases from J, with 14 bases in between. The DNA for the CDR3 is TGTGCCAGCAGTGCAGAGCAGGGGCGAAATCAGCCCCAGCATTTT. Protein: CASSAEQGRNQPQHF.

This chain joins TRBV4-3 and TRBJ2-2; no reliable D call. V was cut by 4 bases and J by 2 bases, with 8 bases left in between. The CDR3 covers 14 residues. CDR1 is LGHNA, CDR2 YSLEER, per germline. CDR3 sequence: CASSRGHNTGELFF. Here the CDR3 DNA reads TGCGCCAGCAGCCGAGGCCATAACACCGGGGAGCTGTTTTTT.

V is TRBV5-1 and J is TRBJ1-2; D possibly corresponds to TRBD1 (6 bases). V was cut by 4 bases and J by 5 bases, with 18 bases left in between. The CDR3 covers 15 residues. CDR1 SGHRS and CDR2 YFSETQ come from the germline V gene. The CDR3 DNA sequence: TGCGCCAGCAGCGATGTAGGGGGGGCGGTGTATGGCTACACCTTC. Its protein product is CASSDVGGAVYGYTF. Complete variable domain (other parts from reference TRBV5-1 and TRBJ1-2): KAGVTQTPRYLIKTRGQQVTLSCSPISGHRSVSWYQQTPGQGLQFLFEYFSETQRNKGNFPGRFSGRQFSNSRSEMNVSTLELGDSALYLCASSDVGGAVYGYTFGSGTRLTVV.

The table lists this clone with a count of one. The DNA of the CDR3 is TGTGCCAGCAGTAAACCGACAGGGAGTGGCGGGGAGCTGTTTTTT. Its protein is CASSKPTGSGGELFF. V usage is TRBV6-5 and J usage is TRBJ2-2; TRBD1 agrees at 7 bases. Unmatched junction bases numbered 10, after V lost 5 bases and J lost 7 bases. This CDR3 comprises 15 residues. CDR1 is MNHEY and CDR2 is SVGAGI in the germline V gene.

V is TRBV30 and J is TRBJ1-6; D is unclear. CDR3 length: 13 residues. With 2 bases removed from V and 9 bases from J, the gap between germline ends came to 11 bases. Germline V gene sequence: CDR1 GTSNPN, CDR2 SVGIG (reference sequence). The CDR3 DNA reads as TGTGCCTGGAGTCGAGGAAATAGTTCACCCCTCCACTTT. Its translation: CAWSRGNSSPLHF.

The chain couples TRBV7-2 to TRBJ2-1; 13 bases are shared with TRBD2. V lost 0 bases, J lost 8 bases, and 7 bases stayed unmatched. Germline V gene data show CDR1 as SGHTA and CDR2 as FQGNSA. CDR3 length equals 17 residues. CDR3 DNA sequence: TGTGCCAGCAGCTTAGCGCGACTAGCGGGAGGCCTGGATGAGCAGTTCTTC. Its translation: CASSLARLAGGLDEQFF.

V usage is TRBV7-3 and J usage is TRBJ2-3, with D possibly being TRBD2 (5 bases). This CDR3 contains 14 residues. Germline V gene lookup returns CDR1 SGHTA and CDR2 FQGTGA. Trimming took off 5 bases at V and 0 bases at J, with 9 bases between the two ends. This CDR3 is CASSLSGSTDTQYF. CDR3 nucleotide sequence: TGTGCCAGCAGCCTGAGCGGTAGCACAGATACGCAGTATTTT.

The V call is TRBV11-2, the J call TRBJ1-4; D is uncertain. This CDR3 is 18 amino acids long. CDR1 SGHAT and CDR2 FQNNGV come from the germline V gene. Trimming took off 2 bases at V and 8 bases at J, with 24 bases between the two ends. CDR3 sequence reads: CASSLSLSASTVREKLFF. CDR3 DNA: TGTGCCAGCAGCTTAAGTTTGTCGGCTTCGACTGTCCGGGAAAAACTGTTTTTT.

This rearrangement joins TRBV30 to TRBJ2-7, with 8 nucleotides matching TRBD2. The CDR3 sequence is 12 residues long. After removal of 3 bases from V and 11 bases from J, the junction contained 9 bases not matched to a gene. The germline V gene encodes CDR1 GTSNPN and CDR2 SVGIG (reference sequence). The CDR3 here is CAWSLVSGSEYF. CDR3 in DNA: TGTGCCTGGAGCCTGGTAAGCGGGAGCGAGTACTTC.